One sample yielded the 23 T cell receptor beta chains listed below, sequenced in a study of radiotherapy plus CTLA-4 blockade in lung cancer. Sequencing used immunoSEQ multiplex PCR; TCRdb keeps in-frame clones, though not all of them. This sample has roughly 60,000 clones; around 69% occur once, and the top ten carry about 3.1%. The input for sequencing was peripheral blood, taken from a patient treated with radiotherapy plus ipilimumab. All receptors come from a human donor with non-small cell lung cancer who had a complete response to radiotherapy plus ipilimumab.

The gene calls are TRBV19 and TRBJ1-1; D may be TRBD1 (5 bases). Germline CDR1 LNHDA, CDR2 SQIVND (reference sequence). The CDR3 spans 14 residues. Trimming took off 4 bases at V and 1 base at J, with 10 bases between the two ends. The CDR3 region has the DNA TGTGCCAGTAGTACCAGACAGAAGAACACTGAAGCTTTCTTT. This codes for CASSTRQKNTEAFF.

The chain is built from TRBV9 and TRBJ1-1; D might be TRBD1 (6 bases). Germline V gives CDR1 SGDLS, CDR2 YYNGEE. The CDR3 contains 18 residues. V was trimmed by 0 bases and J by 5 bases, leaving 23 bases between them. CDR3 DNA sequence: TGTGCCAGCAGCGTAGCTACTGGTACAGGCACCCAGGGGACTGAAGCTTTCTTT. It encodes CASSVATGTGTQGTEAFF.

V is TRBV10-1 and J is TRBJ2-7; TRBD1 might be the D (6 bases). The germline CDR1 and CDR2 sequences are WNHNN and SYGVQD (reference sequence). V gave up 1 base and J gave up 5 bases, with 15 bases separating them. This CDR3 comprises 15 residues. CDR3: CASSEFQGLRDEQYF. DNA of the CDR3: TGCGCCAGCAGTGAGTTTCAGGGGTTGAGAGACGAGCAGTACTTC.

This sequence joins TRBV2 and TRBJ2-3; D is unclear. Germline CDR1 and CDR2: SNHLY and FYNNEI. The CDR3 length is 14 residues. V lost 6 bases and J lost 5, with 15 bases in between. For the CDR3, the DNA is TGTGCCAGCAGAGACTTTATGTTGGTAGATACGCAGTATTTT. Protein: CASRDFMLVDTQYF.

The chain combines TRBV7-9 with TRBJ2-3; no firm D call. There are 15 residues in the CDR3. Germline CDR1 SEHNR, CDR2 FQNEAQ (reference sequence). V gave up 0 bases and J gave up 0 bases, with 7 bases separating them. CDR3 sequence (DNA): TGTGCCAGCAGCTTAGCTTCCACTAGCACAGATACGCAGTATTTT. Amino acid sequence: CASSLASTSTDTQYF. Looking up the rest from reference TRBV7-9 and TRBJ2-3 gives the full variable domain: DTGVSQNPRHKITKRGQNVTFRCDPISEHNRLYWYRQTLGQGPEFLTYFQNEAQLEKSRLLSDRFSAERPKGSFSTLEIQRTEQGDSAMYLCASSLASTSTDTQYFGPGTRLTVL.

This clone showed up just a few times. The chain uses TRBV18 and TRBJ2-7, with 10 bases aligning to TRBD2. Germline lookup yields CDR1 KGHSH and CDR2 LQKENI. With V trimmed by 5 bases and J by 0 bases, 1 base remained unmatched. The CDR3 spans 14 residues. CDR3 in amino acids: CASSVAGGSYEQYF. The CDR3 coding sequence is TGTGCCAGCTCAGTAGCGGGGGGCTCCTACGAGCAGTACTTC.

The rearrangement uses TRBV6-9 and TRBJ1-5; TRBD1 agrees at 7 bases. Germline V gene lookup returns CDR1 MNHGY and CDR2 SVAAGI. This CDR3 spans 16 amino acids. The ends lost 6 bases at V and 4 bases at J; junction bases unmatched: 12. CDR3 nucleotides: TGTGCCAGCAGCCCGGTGGTCCAGGGGGAGAATCAGCCCCAGCATTTT. Its translation is CASSPVVQGENQPQHF.

V usage is TRBV6-5 and J usage is TRBJ1-2; TRBD1 aligns across 7 bases. Per germline, CDR1 MNHEY and CDR2 SVGAGI. The CDR3 loop spans 14 amino acids. With V trimmed by 2 bases and J by 4 bases, 4 bases remained unmatched. DNA for the CDR3: TGTGCCAGCAGTTACACGAGGGACAGCTATGGCTACACCTTC. As protein: CASSYTRDSYGYTF.

The V gene is TRBV4-1, the J gene TRBJ1-5; 10 nucleotides match TRBD1. Germline CDR1 is MGHRA and CDR2 is YSYEKL. The V gene end was trimmed by 3 bases and the J gene end by 4 bases; junction bases not matched to a gene: 3. This CDR3 comprises 15 residues. The CDR3 DNA follows: TGCGCCAGCAGCCAGACGGACAGGGGGAATCAGCCCCAGCATTTT. It encodes CASSQTDRGNQPQHF.

The chain joins TRBV19 to TRBJ1-3; D possibly corresponds to TRBD1 (6 bases). V gave up 7 bases and J gave up 2 bases, with 12 bases separating them. Germline values: CDR1 LNHDA, CDR2 SQIVND (reference sequence). There are 14 residues in the CDR3. The CDR3 spells CASTPDRPGNTIYF. The CDR3, as DNA: TGTGCCAGTACCCCCGACAGGCCTGGAAACACCATATATTTT.

The chain joins TRBV9 to TRBJ1-4, with 8 positions matching TRBD1. CDR1 is SGDLS and CDR2 is YYNGEE in the germline V gene. CDR3 length: 16 amino acids. V lost 0 bases, J lost 8 bases, and 9 bases stayed unmatched. In nucleotides, the CDR3 is TGTGCCAGCAGCGTAGGGGGGGGACAGGCTAGAGAAAAACTGTTTTTT. Its translation: CASSVGGGQAREKLFF.

The chain recombines TRBV4-1 with TRBJ2-3; 13 bases map to TRBD2. The CDR3 spans 16 residues. J was trimmed by 3 bases and V by 1 base; bases with no gene match: 1. Per the germline V gene, CDR1 is MGHRA and CDR2 is YSYEKL. Here the CDR3 reads CASSQGTSGGTDTQYF. The CDR3 DNA is TGCGCCAGCAGCCAAGGGACTAGCGGGGGAACAGATACGCAGTATTTT.

This rearrangement joins TRBV19 to TRBJ2-2, with D perhaps matching TRBD1 (6 bases). CDR1 and CDR2 from the germline V gene are LNHDA and SQIVND (reference sequence). The germline V and J ends were trimmed by 6 bases and 5 bases, with 13 bases remaining between them. The CDR3 sequence is 14 residues long. The CDR3: CASREYQGTGELFF. The CDR3, as DNA: TGTGCCAGTAGAGAATACCAGGGGACCGGGGAGCTGTTTTTT.

CDR3 DNA sequence: TGTGCTAGTGGTTTGGGACAGCCCTCTAGCACAGATACGCAGTATTTT. Translating it yields CASGLGQPSSTDTQYF. The chain couples TRBV12-5 to TRBJ2-3; perhaps TRBD1 as D (5 bases). There are 16 residues in the CDR3. Germline V gives CDR1 LGHNT, CDR2 FRNRAP. V lost 1 base and J 0 bases, leaving 11 bases between the germline ends.

The V gene is TRBV27, the J gene TRBJ2-2; no definite D call. CDR3 size: 13 residues. Germline loops: CDR1 MNHEY, CDR2 SMNVEV (reference sequence). V was pared by 5 bases and J by 8 bases, with 12 bases between. The CDR3 DNA is TGTGCCAGCAGTACGCGATCACAGGGGGAGCTGTTTTTT. Protein product: CASSTRSQGELFF.

This clone was seen just once. V gene TRBV6-1 combines with J gene TRBJ2-6; D unclear. Trimming cost V 7 bases and J 0 bases, with 4 bases left between them. From germline, CDR1 is MNHNS and CDR2 SASEGT. The CDR3 is 13 residues long. CDR3 loop: CASIRSGANVLTF. CDR3 nucleotide sequence: TGTGCCAGCATTCGCTCTGGGGCCAACGTCCTGACTTTC.

On this clone: An end of the junction does not agree with germline; a read error may underlie this. The sample contains more than one DNA sequence encoding this CDR3. The rearrangement uses TRBV6-6 and TRBJ1-2; 9 nucleotides line up with TRBD1. Germline lookup yields CDR1 MNHNY and CDR2 SVGAGI (reference sequence). CDR3 length equals 14 residues. The CDR3 loop reads CASSWTGANYGYTF. CDR3 nucleotide sequence: TGCGCCAGCAGCTGGACAGGGGCCAACTATGGCTACACCTTC.

The chain recombines TRBV28 with TRBJ2-5, with TRBD2 matching 7 bases. The assigned J gene may be wrong: the sequence end matches TRBJ2-7 better. CDR3 length equals 16 residues. Germline V gene sequence: CDR1 MDHEN, CDR2 SYDVKM. The DNA of the CDR3 is TGTGCCAGCAGTTTACTTGTGACCAGGGAGGGTTACGAGCAGTACTTC. Encoded protein: CASSLLVTREGYEQYF.

The J gene is TRBJ2-5, the V gene TRBV28; D is possibly TRBD2 (8 bases). With 3 bases removed from V and 4 bases from J, the gap between germline ends came to 15 bases. Looked up from germline, CDR1 is MDHEN and CDR2 is SYDVKM. The CDR3 runs to 15 residues. The CDR3 DNA is TGTGCCAGCAGTTTCGGGAGGGGGCTGTCAGAGACCCAGTACTTC. Translating gives CASSFGRGLSETQYF. Filled out from reference TRBV28 and TRBJ2-5, the complete variable domain reads DVKVTQSSRYLVKRTGEKVFLECVQDMDHENMFWYRQDPGLGLRLIYFSYDVKMKEKGDIPEGYSVSREKKERFSLILESASTNQTSMYLCASSFGRGLSETQYFGPGTRLLVL.

The CDR3 reads CASRSGRGAGELFF. The CDR3, as DNA: TGTGCCAGCAGGAGCGGGAGAGGAGCCGGGGAGCTGTTTTTT. The rearrangement uses TRBV6-6 and TRBJ2-2; 8 bases are a match to TRBD2. The V segment lost 6 bases and the J segment 6 bases; nucleotides outside the gene matches: 6. Germline lookup yields CDR1 MNHNY and CDR2 SVGAGI (reference sequence). CDR3 size: 14 residues.

CDR3 loop: CASSPSDRGIGHEQYF. The CDR3 nucleotides read TGTGCCAGCAGCCCGTCGGACAGGGGCATAGGCCACGAGCAGTACTTC. The rearrangement links TRBV7-3 to TRBJ2-7; the match to TRBD1 covers 9 bases. Germline V gene data show CDR1 as SGHTA and CDR2 as FQGTGA. The CDR3 runs to 16 residues. The V gene end was trimmed by 5 bases and the J gene end by 5 bases; junction bases not matched to a gene: 13.

The table lists this clone with many counts. This rearrangement joins TRBV28 to TRBJ1-4; D remains ambiguous. The V end was cut by 5 bases, the J end by 17 bases, with 21 bases between. The CDR3 is 13 amino acids. Germline CDR1 reads MDHEN; CDR2 reads SYDVKM. The CDR3 is CASSPPFYRQVFF. CDR3 nucleotide sequence: TGTGCCAGCAGTCCACCCTTCTACAGACAAGTTTTTTTT. Variable domain in full (rest from reference TRBV28 and TRBJ1-4): DVKVTQSSRYLVKRTGEKVFLECVQDMDHENMFWYRQDPGLGLRLIYFSYDVKMKEKGDIPEGYSVSREKKERFSLILESASTNQTSMYLCASSPPFYRQVFFGSGTQLSVL.

In this sample, this clone turned up a few times. The rearrangement uses TRBV7-6 and TRBJ1-1; tentatively, D is TRBD1 (5 bases). Germline loops: CDR1 SGHVS, CDR2 FNYEAQ. The CDR3 loop spans 13 amino acids. V shed 2 bases and J shed 5 bases, with 9 bases lying between them. CDR3 sequence (DNA): TGTGCCAGCAGCTTATCGGGGGTGACTGAAGCTTTCTTT. Protein: CASSLSGVTEAFF.